The rows below give T cell receptor beta chains drawn from one sample of a study of T cell changes during pregnancy in multiple sclerosis. Assay: immunoSEQ multiplex PCR; the TCRdb copy retains only in-frame clones and omits some. The sample consists of about 30,000 clones, 75% to 90% of them appearing once. The sequences come from CD4+ T cells from peripheral blood mononuclear cells, collected in the first trimester of pregnancy. These receptor sequences come from a female donor in good health, enrolled as a control in a pregnancy study. Both conserved end residues are part of each CDR3. The order of the fields is D gene, J gene, clone size, V gene, CDR3 protein, CDR3 DNA. D genes are given only for firm matches. Clone size is stated in some rows and not others, as once, few, many or a class when expanded.

NA,TRBJ2-1,once,TRBV4-1,CASSRLGTSSYNEQFF,TGCGCCAGCAGCCGTCTGGGGACATCTTCCTACAATGAGCAGTTCTTC
NA,TRBJ1-2,NA,TRBV6-5,CASRDPGNGDTF,TGTGCCAGCAGGGACCCGGGGAATGGGGACACCTTC
TRBD1,TRBJ1-5,NA,TRBV9,CASSATGGIIQPQHF,TGTGCCAGCAGCGCAACAGGGGGAATTATTCAGCCCCAGCATTTT
NA,TRBJ1-1,NA,TRBV28,CASSRGLLGAFF,TGTGCCAGCAGCCGCGGACTTCTCGGGGCTTTCTTT
TRBD1,TRBJ2-3,NA,TRBV27,CASRRQGSDTQYF,TGTGCCAGCAGAAGACAGGGCTCAGATACGCAGTATTTT
TRBD2,TRBJ2-4,NA,TRBV7-9,CASSLGLARAKNIQYF,TGTGCCAGCAGCCTAGGACTAGCGAGGGCCAAAAACATTCAGTACTTC
TRBD1,TRBJ1-5,NA,TRBV2,CASSDTGGNQPQHF,TGTGCCAGCAGCGACACAGGGGGCAATCAGCCCCAGCATTTT
TRBD2,TRBJ2-4,NA,TRBV4-2,CASSQDQAGGWALYF,TGTGCCAGCAGCCAAGATCAAGCGGGGGGGTGGGCGCTTTACTTC
NA,TRBJ1-1,NA,TRBV9,CASSGQVLNTEAFF,TGTGCCAGCAGCGGGCAGGTTTTGAACACTGAAGCTTTCTTT
NA,TRBJ2-7,NA,TRBV6-5,CASSYGAAISSYEQYF,TGTGCCAGCAGTTACGGGGCAGCGATAAGCTCCTACGAGCAGTACTTC
NA,TRBJ2-5,NA,TRBV29-1,CSVEGGGGGETQYF,TGCAGCGTTGAAGGAGGAGGGGGCGGCGAGACCCAGTACTTC
NA,TRBJ1-4,NA,TRBV15,CATGRDANEKLFF,TGTGCCACCGGACGGGATGCTAATGAAAAACTGTTTTTT
TRBD1,TRBJ2-5,NA,TRBV4-1,CASSPGQAQETQYF,TGCGCCAGCAGCCCAGGACAGGCCCAAGAGACCCAGTACTTC